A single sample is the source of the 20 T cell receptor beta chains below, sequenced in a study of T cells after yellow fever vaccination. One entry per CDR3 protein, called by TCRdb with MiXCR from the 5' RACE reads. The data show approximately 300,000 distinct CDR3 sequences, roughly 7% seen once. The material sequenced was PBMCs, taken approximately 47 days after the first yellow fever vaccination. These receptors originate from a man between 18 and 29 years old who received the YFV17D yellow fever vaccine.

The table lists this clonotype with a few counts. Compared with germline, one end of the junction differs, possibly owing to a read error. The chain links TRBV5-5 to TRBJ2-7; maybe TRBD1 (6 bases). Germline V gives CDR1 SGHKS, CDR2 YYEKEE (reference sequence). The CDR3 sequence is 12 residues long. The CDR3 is CASSLVTGLRDF. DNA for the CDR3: TGTGCCAGCAGCTTGGTGACAGGCCTGCGGGACTTC. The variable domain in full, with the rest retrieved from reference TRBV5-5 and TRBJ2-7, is DAGVTQSPTHLIKTRGQQVTLRCSPISGHKSVSWYQQVLGQGPQFIFQYYEKEERGRGNFPDRFSARQFPNYSSELNVNALLLGDSALYLCASSLVTGLRDFGPGTRLTVT.

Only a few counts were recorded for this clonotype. The CDR3 sequence: CASSPYARDQLDNEQFF. The CDR3, as DNA: TGCGCCAGCAGCCCCTATGCCCGGGACCAGCTGGACAATGAGCAGTTCTTC. The chain joins TRBV4-1 to TRBJ2-1, with D perhaps matching TRBD1 or TRBD2 (5 bases each). The CDR3 consists of 17 residues. Trimming removed 4 bases at V and 5 bases at J, with 21 bases between. The germline gives CDR1 MGHRA, CDR2 YSYEKL.

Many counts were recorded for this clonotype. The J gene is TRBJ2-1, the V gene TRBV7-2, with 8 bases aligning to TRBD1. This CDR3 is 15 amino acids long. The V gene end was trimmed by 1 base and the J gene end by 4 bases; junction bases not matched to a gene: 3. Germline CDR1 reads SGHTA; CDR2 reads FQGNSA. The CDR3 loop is CASSLDRGTYNEQFF. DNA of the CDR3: TGTGCCAGCAGCTTAGACAGGGGGACATACAATGAGCAGTTCTTC.

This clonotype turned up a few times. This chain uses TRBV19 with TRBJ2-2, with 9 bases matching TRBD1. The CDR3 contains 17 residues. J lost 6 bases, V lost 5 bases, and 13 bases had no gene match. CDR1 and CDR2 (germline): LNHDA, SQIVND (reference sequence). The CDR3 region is CASSSPPGQGFAGELFF. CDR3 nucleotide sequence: TGTGCCAGTAGTTCTCCCCCGGGACAGGGATTTGCCGGGGAGCTGTTTTTT.

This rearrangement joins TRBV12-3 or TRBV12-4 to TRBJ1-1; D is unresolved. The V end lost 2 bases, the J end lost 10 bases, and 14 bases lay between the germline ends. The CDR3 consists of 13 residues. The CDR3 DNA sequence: TGTGCCAGCAGTTTAATTCAAGGATCCCTAGCTTTCTTT. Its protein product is CASSLIQGSLAFF.

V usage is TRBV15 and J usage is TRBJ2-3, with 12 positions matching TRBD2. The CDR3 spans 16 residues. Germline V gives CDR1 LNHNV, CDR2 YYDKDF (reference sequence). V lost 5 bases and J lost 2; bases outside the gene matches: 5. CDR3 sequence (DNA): TGTGCCACCAGCGGAGGACTAGCGGGGTCCACAGATACGCAGTATTTT. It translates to CATSGGLAGSTDTQYF. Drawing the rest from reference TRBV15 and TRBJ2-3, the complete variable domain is DAMVIQNPRYQVTQFGKPVTLSCSQTLNHNVMYWYQQKSSQAPKLLFHYYDKDFNNEADTPDNFQSRRPNTSFCFLDIRSPGLGDTAMYLCATSGGLAGSTDTQYFGPGTRLTVL.

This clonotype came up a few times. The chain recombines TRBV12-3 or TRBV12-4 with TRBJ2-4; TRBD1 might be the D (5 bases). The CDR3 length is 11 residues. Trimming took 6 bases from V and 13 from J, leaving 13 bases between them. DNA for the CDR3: TGTGCCAGCAGCCCGCAGGGCCTACAGTACTTC. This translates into CASSPQGLQYF.

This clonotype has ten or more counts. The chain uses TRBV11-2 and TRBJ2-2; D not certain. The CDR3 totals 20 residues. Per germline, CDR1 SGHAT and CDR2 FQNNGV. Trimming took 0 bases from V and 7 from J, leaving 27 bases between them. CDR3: CASSLDSRRVLLTPHGELFF. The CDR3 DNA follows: TGTGCCAGCAGCTTAGATTCGAGAAGGGTCCTTCTAACCCCCCACGGGGAGCTGTTTTTT. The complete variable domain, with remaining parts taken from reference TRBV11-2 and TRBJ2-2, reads EAGVAQSPRYKIIEKRQSVAFWCNPISGHATLYWYQQILGQGPKLLIQFQNNGVVDDSQLPKDRFSAERLKGVDSTLKIQPAKLEDSAVYLCASSLDSRRVLLTPHGELFFGEGSRLTVL.

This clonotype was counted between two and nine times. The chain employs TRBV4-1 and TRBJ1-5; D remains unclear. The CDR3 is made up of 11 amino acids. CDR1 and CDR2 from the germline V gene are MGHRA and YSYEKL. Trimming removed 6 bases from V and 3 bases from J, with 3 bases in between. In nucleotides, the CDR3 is TGCGCCAGCAGGTTCAATCAGCCCCAGCATTTT. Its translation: CASRFNQPQHF.

CDR3 DNA sequence: TGTGCCAGCAGGAGACAGTCGAACACTGAAGCTTTCTTT. Its protein product is CASRRQSNTEAFF. The rearrangement links TRBV6-2 or TRBV6-3 to TRBJ1-1; TRBD1 is a possible D gene (5 bases). The germline CDR1 and CDR2 sequences are MNHEY and SVGEGT. This CDR3 contains 13 residues. V lost 6 bases and J lost 1, with 9 bases in between.

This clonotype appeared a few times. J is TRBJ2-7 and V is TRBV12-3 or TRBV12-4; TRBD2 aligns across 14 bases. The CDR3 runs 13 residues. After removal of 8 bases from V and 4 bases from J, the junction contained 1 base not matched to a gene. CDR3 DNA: TGTGCCAGCCGACTAGCGGGGGGGTACGAGCAGTACTTC. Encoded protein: CASRLAGGYEQYF.

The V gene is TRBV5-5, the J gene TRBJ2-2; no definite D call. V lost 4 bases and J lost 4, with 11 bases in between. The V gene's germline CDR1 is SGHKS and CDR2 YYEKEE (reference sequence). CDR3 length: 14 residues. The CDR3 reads CASSLGLFTGELFF. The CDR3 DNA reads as TGTGCCAGCAGCCTCGGGCTCTTCACCGGGGAGCTGTTTTTT.

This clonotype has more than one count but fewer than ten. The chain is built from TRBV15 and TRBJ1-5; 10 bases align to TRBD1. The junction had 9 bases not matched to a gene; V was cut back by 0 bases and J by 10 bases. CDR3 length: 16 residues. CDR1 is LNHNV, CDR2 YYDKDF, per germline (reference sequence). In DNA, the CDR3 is TGTGCCACCAGCAGAGATTTGGAGACAGGGGGCTTTCCCCAGCATTTT. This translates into CATSRDLETGGFPQHF.

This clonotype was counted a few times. CDR3 nucleotide sequence: TGTGCCAGTAGGACCCCTAGCGGGGGGATCTATGAGCAGTTCTTC. Encoded protein: CASRTPSGGIYEQFF. This chain connects TRBV19 to TRBJ2-1; TRBD2 matches at 11 bases. Per germline, CDR1 LNHDA and CDR2 SQIVND (reference sequence). J was trimmed by 8 bases and V by 6 bases; bases with no gene match: 9. The CDR3 runs to 15 residues.

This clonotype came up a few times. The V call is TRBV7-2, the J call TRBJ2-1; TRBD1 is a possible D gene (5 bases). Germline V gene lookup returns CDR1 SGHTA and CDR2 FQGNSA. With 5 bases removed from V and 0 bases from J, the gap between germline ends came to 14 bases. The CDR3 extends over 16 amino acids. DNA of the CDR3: TGTGCCAGCAGCCCTTACGACAGCAGCTCCTACAATGAGCAGTTCTTC. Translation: CASSPYDSSSYNEQFF. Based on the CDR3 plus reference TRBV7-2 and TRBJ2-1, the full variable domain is GAGVSQSPSNKVTEKGKDVELRCDPISGHTALYWYRQSLGQGLEFLIYFQGNSAPDKSGLPSDRFSAERTGGSVSTLTIQRTQQEDSAVYLCASSPYDSSSYNEQFFGPGTRLTVL.

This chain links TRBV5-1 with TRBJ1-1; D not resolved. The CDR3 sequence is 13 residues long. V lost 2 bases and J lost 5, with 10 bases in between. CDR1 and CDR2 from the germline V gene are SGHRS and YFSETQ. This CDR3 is CASSFNRETEAFF. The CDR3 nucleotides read TGCGCCAGCAGCTTTAACCGGGAGACTGAAGCTTTCTTT.

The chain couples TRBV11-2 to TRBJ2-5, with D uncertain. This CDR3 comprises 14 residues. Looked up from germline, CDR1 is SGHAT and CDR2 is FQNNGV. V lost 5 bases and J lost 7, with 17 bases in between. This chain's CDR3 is CASSRPAPPRTQYF. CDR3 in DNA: TGTGCCAGCAGCCGTCCGGCCCCCCCACGGACCCAGTACTTC. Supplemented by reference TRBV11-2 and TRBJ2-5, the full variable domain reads EAGVAQSPRYKIIEKRQSVAFWCNPISGHATLYWYQQILGQGPKLLIQFQNNGVVDDSQLPKDRFSAERLKGVDSTLKIQPAKLEDSAVYLCASSRPAPPRTQYFGPGTRLLVL.

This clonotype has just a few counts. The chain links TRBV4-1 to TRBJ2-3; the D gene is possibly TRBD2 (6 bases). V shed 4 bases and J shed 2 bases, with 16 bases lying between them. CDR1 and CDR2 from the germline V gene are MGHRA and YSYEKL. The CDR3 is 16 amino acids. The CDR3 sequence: CASSPLEAGNTDTQYF. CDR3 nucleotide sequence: TGCGCCAGCAGCCCGCTCGAAGCGGGCAACACAGATACGCAGTATTTT.

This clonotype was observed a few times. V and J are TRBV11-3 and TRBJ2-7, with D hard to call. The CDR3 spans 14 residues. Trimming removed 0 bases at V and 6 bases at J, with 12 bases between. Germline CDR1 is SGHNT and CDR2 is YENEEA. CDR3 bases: TGTGCCAGCAGCTTAGAATACCGGACGGGCGAGCAGTACTTC. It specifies CASSLEYRTGEQYF.

The CDR3 region is CSVIPRTASSYEQYV. For the CDR3, the DNA is TGCAGTGTCATCCCGAGGACGGCGAGCTCCTACGAGCAGTACGTC. The chain has TRBV20-1 and TRBJ2-7; no definite D call. The CDR3 has 15 amino acids. In germline, CDR1 is DFQATT, CDR2 SNEGSKA (reference sequence). The V gene lost 7 bases and the J gene lost 0 bases, with 19 bases spanning the gap.